Listed below are T cell receptor beta chains from one sample, sequenced in a study of neoadjuvant anti-PD-1 for oral cavity cancer. Method: immunoSEQ multiplex PCR; TCRdb's copy keeps in-frame clones and lacks some. The sample contains 35,000 to 40,000 clones, about 36% of which appear only once. The sequencing used tumor tissue, collected after nivolumab (anti-PD-1) treatment. The source of these receptors is a person aged 40 to 85 with oral cavity squamous cell carcinoma. Each CDR3 is given with its conserved first and last residue. A D gene is named only where the DNA matches it firmly. For some rows the clone size is stated as once, few or many, or as a class when expanded; others skip it.

d_gene	v_gene	abundance	j_gene	CDR3nt	CDR3aa
.	TRBV2	many	TRBJ1-5	TGTGCCAGCAATTACGGGGAGGAGGTTCAGCCCCAGCATTTT	CASNYGEEVQPQHF
TRBD2	TRBV6-5	.	TRBJ2-7	TGTGCCAGCAGTTACTCTTACTCGCGGGGGGCCTACGAGCAGTACTTC	CASSYSYSRGAYEQYF
TRBD1	TRBV4-1	.	TRBJ1-2	TGCGCCAGCAGCCAATATGGGGGCAGGGGGGAGGTTTGGTATGGCTACACCTTC	CASSQYGGRGEVWYGYTF
.	TRBV11-2	.	TRBJ2-5	TGTGCCAGCAGCTTAGCCCTCTTGGGGGAGACCCAGTACTTC	CASSLALLGETQYF
TRBD2	TRBV6-1	.	TRBJ2-1	TGTGCCAGCAGTCCACTAGCGGCCGGAGGGAATGAGCAGTTCTTC	CASSPLAAGGNEQFF
.	TRBV5-1	once	TRBJ2-3	TGCGCCAGCAGCACCCAGCCAACGCCAGATACGCAGTATTTT	CASSTQPTPDTQYF
.	TRBV6-5	.	TRBJ2-3	TGTGCCAGCACCCAACATGGAGCTACAGATACGCAGTATTTT	CASTQHGATDTQYF
TRBD2	TRBV5-1	.	TRBJ2-5	TGCGCCAGCAGCTTGGGGCCAGCGGGATACCAAGAGACCCAGTACTTC	CASSLGPAGYQETQYF
.	TRBV5-4	many	TRBJ2-1	TGTGCCAGCAGCTTGGAACTGTACAATGAGCAGTTCTTC	CASSLELYNEQFF
.	TRBV5-6	few	TRBJ1-3	TGTGCCAGCAGCTTGGTACCCGGCTCTGGAAACACCATATATTTT	CASSLVPGSGNTIYF
.	TRBV5-4	.	TRBJ2-7	TGTGCCAGCGGGGCAAACCCCCGCTACGAGCAGTACTTC	CASGANPRYEQYF
TRBD1	TRBV28	.	TRBJ1-2	TGTGCCAGCAGCCGTGGTCAGGGGGGGACCCTTTATGGCTACACCTTC	CASSRGQGGTLYGYTF
.	TRBV7-2	.	TRBJ2-5	TGTGCCAGCAGCTTGCTAGCGCCCCAAGAGACCCAGTACTTC	CASSLLAPQETQYF
TRBD1	TRBV5-6	once	TRBJ1-2	TGTGCCAGCAGCTTCCGTCAACAGGGGGGTGGCTACACCTTC	CASSFRQQGGGYTF
.	TRBV6-6	.	TRBJ1-2	TGTGCCAGCAGACGAGCAGGGTATGGCTACACCTTC	CASRRAGYGYTF
.	TRBV11-2	few	TRBJ1-6	TGTGCCAGCAGCTTTGAGACGGGCTATAATTCACCCCTCCACTTT	CASSFETGYNSPLHF
.	TRBV20-1	medium-sized	TRBJ2-7	TGCAGTGCTAGGACAGGCTACGAGCAGTACTTC	CSARTGYEQYF
TRBD2	TRBV4-2	.	TRBJ2-1	TGTGCCAGCAGCCAAGATTCCCTAGCGGGGGGGCCGAATGAGCAGTTCTTC	CASSQDSLAGGPNEQFF
.	TRBV9	many	TRBJ1-3	TGTGCCAGCAGCGGGTTCAGCTCTGGAAACACCATATATTTT	CASSGFSSGNTIYF
.	TRBV27	.	TRBJ2-7	TGTGCCAGCAGTTTATCGCCAGCCGCCTACGAGCAGTACTTC	CASSLSPAAYEQYF
.	TRBV7-9	medium-sized	TRBJ2-1	TGTGCCAGCAGCTGGCCAGGAGGTGAGCAGTTCTTC	CASSWPGGEQFF
TRBD1	TRBV30	few	TRBJ2-2	TGTGCCTGGAGTCCCCGGGACAGGGACACCGGGGAGCTGTTTTTT	CAWSPRDRDTGELFF
.	TRBV27	.	TRBJ2-7	TGTGCCAGCAGTTTGTCGGGACAAACCCCCTACGAGCAGTACTTC	CASSLSGQTPYEQYF
TRBD2	TRBV5-6	many	TRBJ2-1	TGTGCCAGCAGCTTGGGCGCGGGAGACAATGAGCAGTTCTTC	CASSLGAGDNEQFF
.	TRBV7-2	.	TRBJ2-3	TGTGCCAGCAGTCGTAACAGGGCAGATACGCAGTATTTT	CASSRNRADTQYF
TRBD2	TRBV11-2	.	TRBJ2-1	TGTGCCAGCAGCTTAGGGCCGGGGGGAGATGAGCAGTTCTTC	CASSLGPGGDEQFF
.	TRBV27	.	TRBJ1-2	TGTGCCAGCAGTTTAGATAGCACGCCCACTAACTATGGCTACACCTTC	CASSLDSTPTNYGYTF
.	TRBV15	.	TRBJ2-7	TGTGCCACCAGCAGAGAAAAGGTGGGACGCCTCGGCGAGCAGTACTTC	CATSREKVGRLGEQYF
.	TRBV7-7	few	TRBJ1-3	TGTGCTAGCAGCCGAGGGAGCTCTGGAAACACCATATATTTT	CASSRGSSGNTIYF
.	TRBV4-1	.	TRBJ1-3	TGCGCCAGCAGCCAAGAGGAAAGAAACACCATATATTTT	CASSQEERNTIYF
.	TRBV5-1	.	TRBJ1-2	TGCGCCAGCAGCGACGGGACGCCCGGAAATGGCTACACCTTC	CASSDGTPGNGYTF
.	TRBV6-6	few	TRBJ2-1	TGTGCCAGCAATGAGCGGTACAATGAGCAGTTCTTC	CASNERYNEQFF
.	TRBV4-1	.	TRBJ2-6	TGCGCCAGCAGCCAAGATATCTACTCCATCTCTGGGGCCAACGTCCTGACTTTC	CASSQDIYSISGANVLTF
.	TRBV4-1	.	TRBJ2-7	TGCGCCAGCAGCCAAGAGCACAGGAGGTCCTACGAGCAGTACTTC	CASSQEHRRSYEQYF
.	TRBV14	few	TRBJ2-1	TGTGCCAGCAGCCAAGTCTACACGCGGTTTGAGCAGTTCTTC	CASSQVYTRFEQFF
.	TRBV7-9	.	TRBJ2-7	TGTGCCAGCAGCTCCAGTTTTATCGAGCAGTACTTC	CASSSSFIEQYF
.	TRBV9	.	TRBJ1-2	TGTGCCAGCAGCGTAGCGCCTGGCGGAATTCATGAAGGCTACACCTTC	CASSVAPGGIHEGYTF
.	TRBV9	.	TRBJ2-7	TGTGCCAGCAGCGTAGAGGCGGGGAATATGCCATACGAGCAGTACTTC	CASSVEAGNMPYEQYF
TRBD1	TRBV9	.	TRBJ2-7	TGTGCCAGCAGCGAGGGGACAGGGGTATATTACGAGCAGTACTTC	CASSEGTGVYYEQYF
.	TRBV18	few	TRBJ1-3	TGTGCCAGCTCGCGTCTACTAACCGGGACACACTCTGGAAACACCATATATTTT	CASSRLLTGTHSGNTIYF
.	TRBV14	few	TRBJ2-2	TGTGCCAGCAGCCAAGTCGTGTCGAACACCGGGGAGCTGTTTTTT	CASSQVVSNTGELFF
TRBD2	TRBV28	.	TRBJ2-7	TGTGCCAGCAGTTTGGCCCCTGGGGGGGGGACCTACGAGCAGTACTTC	CASSLAPGGGTYEQYF
TRBD1	TRBV6-1	.	TRBJ1-3	TGTGCCAGCAGTGCCTACAGGGGGCAAGGAAACACCATATATTTT	CASSAYRGQGNTIYF
TRBD1	TRBV7-9	.	TRBJ2-7	TGTGCCAGCAGCCAGGGGGCGGTACTATCCTACGAGCAGTACTTC	CASSQGAVLSYEQYF
.	TRBV27	few	TRBJ2-1	TGTGCCAGCAGAGGACACCGGGTGGGTGAGCAGTTCTTC	CASRGHRVGEQFF
TRBD1	TRBV6-1	few	TRBJ1-1	TGTGCCAGCAGAACAGGGGGAGGGGACACTGAAGCTTTCTTT	CASRTGGGDTEAFF
TRBD1	TRBV10-2	once	TRBJ1-1	TGCGCCAGCAGTGACAGGGGGAGAACTGAAGCTTTCTTT	CASSDRGRTEAFF
.	TRBV2	many	TRBJ2-1	TGTGCCAGCAGGAGCATGGGGAACAATGAGCAGTTCTTC	CASRSMGNNEQFF
.	TRBV4-1	few	TRBJ1-4	TGCGCCAGCAGCCAAGATGCAGGACAGAACAATAATGAAAAACTGTTTTTT	CASSQDAGQNNNEKLFF
.	TRBV6-5	.	TRBJ1-1	TGTGCCACCTTACCTCGGTGGAACACTGAAGCTTTCTTT	CATLPRWNTEAFF
.	TRBV6-1	many	TRBJ2-7	TGTGCCAGCACCGGTCTCCGAGGGAACCACTACGAGCAGTACTTC	CASTGLRGNHYEQYF
.	TRBV4-1	.	TRBJ1-2	TGCGCCAGCAGCCAAGAACAACGGAGAGGCTACACCTTC	CASSQEQRRGYTF